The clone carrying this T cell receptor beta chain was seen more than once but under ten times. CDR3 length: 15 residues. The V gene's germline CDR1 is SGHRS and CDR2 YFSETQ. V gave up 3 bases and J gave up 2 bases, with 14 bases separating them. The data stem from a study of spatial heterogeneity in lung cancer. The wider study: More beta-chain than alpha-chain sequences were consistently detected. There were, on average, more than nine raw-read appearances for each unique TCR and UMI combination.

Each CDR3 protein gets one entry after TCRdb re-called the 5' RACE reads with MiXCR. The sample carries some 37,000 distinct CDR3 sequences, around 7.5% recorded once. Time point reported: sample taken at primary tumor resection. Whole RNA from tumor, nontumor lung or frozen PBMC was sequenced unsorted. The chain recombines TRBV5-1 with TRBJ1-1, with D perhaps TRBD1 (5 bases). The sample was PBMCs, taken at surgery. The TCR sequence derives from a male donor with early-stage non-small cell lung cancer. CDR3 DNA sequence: TGCGCCAGCAGCTGGGTTCGGGGGTCCAACACTGAAGCTTTCTTT. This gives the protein CASSWVRGSNTEAFF.